Listed here are 22 T cell receptor beta chains from one sample, sequenced in a study of shared clonotypes between healthy human individuals. Terminally differentiated effector memory CD45RA+ cells were excluded by CCR7 positive selection of CD45RO-negative cells. TCRdb's table, derived via immunoSEQ multiplex PCR, lists solely in-frame clones and lacks some. There are hundreds of thousands of clones in the sample; roughly 98% occur only once, and 0.3% lies in the top ten. Sequencing was carried out using naive CD8+ T cells sorted from blood. These receptors were obtained from a man younger than 45 in good health.

This chain connects TRBV7-9 to TRBJ2-5, with TRBD1 matching over 10 bases. The germline V gene has CDR1 SEHNR and CDR2 FQNEAQ (reference sequence). CDR3 length: 17 residues. The trim removed 7 bases at V and 3 bases at J, leaving 14 bases unmatched. The CDR3 spells CASKRPANGTGEETQYF. The DNA of the CDR3 is TGTGCCAGCAAGCGCCCTGCTAACGGGACAGGGGAAGAGACCCAGTACTTC.

The gene calls are TRBV7-9 and TRBJ2-1, with 9 bases identical to TRBD2. The CDR3 has 14 residues. Trimming cost V 3 bases and J 10 bases; bases outside gene matches: 7. The germline gives CDR1 SEHNR, CDR2 FQNEAQ (reference sequence). CDR3 DNA: TGTGCCAGCAGCTTCCCCGCCCTAGCGGGAGAGCAGTTCTTC. This gives the protein CASSFPALAGEQFF.

The chain couples TRBV27 to TRBJ2-3; no definite D call. From germline, CDR1 is MNHEY and CDR2 SMNVEV (reference sequence). V was trimmed by 8 bases and J by 4 bases, leaving 10 bases between them. This CDR3 has 12 amino acids. The CDR3 loop reads CASGRVSDTQYF. In DNA form, the CDR3 reads TGTGCCAGCGGTCGGGTATCAGATACGCAGTATTTT.

This sequence joins TRBV11-2 and TRBJ2-2; D is ambiguous. The CDR3 contains 13 residues. Germline CDR1 is SGHAT and CDR2 is FQNNGV. V was trimmed by 2 bases and J by 7 bases, leaving 8 bases between them. The CDR3 is CASSLFGGGELFF. In DNA form, the CDR3 reads TGTGCCAGCAGCTTATTTGGCGGCGGGGAGCTGTTTTTT.

This chain links TRBV29-1 with TRBJ2-7; the D is unclear. CDR1 is SQVTM, CDR2 ANQGSEA, per germline. V was cut by 5 bases and J by 2 bases, with 10 bases left in between. The CDR3 is made up of 12 amino acids. DNA of the CDR3: TGCAGCGTTAGCCTTGCGACCTACGAGCAGTACTTC. Translation: CSVSLATYEQYF.

The chain links TRBV9 to TRBJ1-1; 9 bases map to TRBD1. Germline assignment: CDR1 SGDLS and CDR2 YYNGEE. The CDR3 length is 13 residues. Unmatched junction bases numbered 6, after V lost 4 bases and J lost 8 bases. The DNA for the CDR3 is TGTGCCAGCAGCCGAGGACAGGGGAGAGAAGCTTTCTTT. Amino acids: CASSRGQGREAFF.

The chain uses TRBV5-4 and TRBJ2-3, with 11 positions matching TRBD2. The germline CDR1 and CDR2 sequences are SGHNT and YYREEE (reference sequence). J was trimmed by 6 bases and V by 2 bases; bases with no gene match: 8. This CDR3 has 16 amino acids. The CDR3 region is CASSFSIAGGLDTQYF. DNA of the CDR3: TGTGCCAGCAGCTTTAGCATAGCGGGAGGGCTGGATACGCAGTATTTT.

This chain joins TRBV11-3 and TRBJ2-2, with D tentatively TRBD1 (5 bases). The CDR3 has 14 amino acids. Looked up from germline, CDR1 is SGHNT and CDR2 is YENEEA. Deletions cut 4 bases from V and 4 bases from J, with 10 bases between. The CDR3 is CASSSRGATGELFF. The CDR3 DNA sequence: TGTGCCAGCAGCTCTAGGGGCGCCACCGGGGAGCTGTTTTTT.

This chain uses TRBV5-4 with TRBJ1-2; 8 nucleotides match TRBD1. Germline values: CDR1 SGHNT, CDR2 YYREEE (reference sequence). Trimming took 4 bases from V and 7 from J; bases not matched to a gene: 3. The CDR3 has 12 amino acids. The CDR3 region is CASSPGGSGYTF. The CDR3 region has the DNA TGTGCCAGCAGCCCAGGGGGCTCTGGCTACACCTTC.

The V call is TRBV7-9, the J call TRBJ1-2, with no clear D. Germline CDR1 is SEHNR and CDR2 is FQNEAQ (reference sequence). Trimming removed 1 base from V and 2 bases from J, with 11 bases in between. The CDR3 spans 15 residues. This CDR3 is CASSLVTSVNYGYTF. CDR3 bases: TGTGCCAGCAGCTTAGTAACCTCGGTGAACTATGGCTACACCTTC.

This CDR3 reads CASSGAGELEAFF. CDR3 in DNA: TGTGCCAGCTCGGGCGCAGGTGAGCTTGAAGCTTTCTTT. The rearrangement uses TRBV25-1 and TRBJ1-1; D remains unclear. V shed 8 bases and J shed 7 bases, with 17 bases lying between them. The CDR3 contains 13 residues. Germline V gene sequence: CDR1 MGHDK, CDR2 SYGVNS.

The chain links TRBV6-6 to TRBJ2-7; 8 bases line up with TRBD1. In germline, CDR1 is MNHNY, CDR2 SVGAGI (reference sequence). The CDR3 is 15 residues long. J lost 4 bases, V lost 0 bases, and 5 bases had no gene match. In nucleotides, the CDR3 is TGTGCCAGCAGTTACTCGGCAGGGGGCGCGTACGAGCAGTACTTC. Residues: CASSYSAGGAYEQYF.

The chain has TRBV19 and TRBJ1-3; no definite D call. The germline V gene has CDR1 LNHDA and CDR2 SQIVND (reference sequence). The CDR3 is made up of 13 amino acids. Between the trimmed V and J ends, which lost 5 bases and 0 bases, there was a span of 5 bases. This CDR3 is CASSPYSGNTIYF. CDR3 nucleotides: TGTGCCAGTAGTCCATACTCTGGAAACACCATATATTTT.

The chain has TRBV10-2 and TRBJ2-7; possibly TRBD1 or TRBD2 for D (6 bases each). Trimming removed 3 bases from V and 6 bases from J, with 12 bases in between. Germline-derived CDR1 and CDR2 are WSHSY and SAAADI. CDR3 length: 13 amino acids. The CDR3 protein is CASSERGGGEQYF. The CDR3 bases are TGCGCCAGCAGTGAACGAGGGGGAGGCGAGCAGTACTTC.

The rearrangement uses TRBV7-8 and TRBJ1-5; D uncertain. In germline, CDR1 is SGHVS, CDR2 FQNEAQ. The CDR3 is 17 amino acids. The V and J ends lost 5 bases and 0 bases respectively, with 17 bases between them. In DNA form, the CDR3 reads TGTGCCAGCAGCACCCGTAGTTCAGCTTATAGCAATCAGCCCCAGCATTTT. This gives the protein CASSTRSSAYSNQPQHF.

The rearrangement uses TRBV18 and TRBJ2-1; no reliable D call. This CDR3 is 15 amino acids long. Between the trimmed V and J ends, which lost 5 bases and 0 bases, there was a span of 11 bases. The V gene's germline CDR1 is KGHSH and CDR2 LQKENI. The CDR3, as DNA: TGTGCCAGCTCAGCAGGTTATTACTCCTACAATGAGCAGTTCTTC. Its translation is CASSAGYYSYNEQFF.

The chain has TRBV27 and TRBJ2-7; D gene ambiguous. The ends were cut back, 6 bases at V and 2 bases at J, with 11 bases in the middle. The CDR3 runs to 13 residues. The germline gives CDR1 MNHEY, CDR2 SMNVEV (reference sequence). In DNA form, the CDR3 reads TGTGCCAGCAGAAGCCAAGACACCTACGAGCAGTACTTC. It specifies CASRSQDTYEQYF.

The V gene is TRBV25-1, the J gene TRBJ2-7; TRBD2 matches at 9 bases. CDR1 and CDR2 from the germline V gene are MGHDK and SYGVNS. This CDR3 has 16 residues. The V gene end was trimmed by 6 bases and the J gene end by 7 bases; junction bases not matched to a gene: 16. CDR3 bases: TGTGCCAGCAGCGAACTGGAGACTAGCGGAGGGAAAGAGCAGTACTTC. It is translated as CASSELETSGGKEQYF.

The V gene is TRBV7-6, the J gene TRBJ2-1; TRBD2 aligns across 8 bases. There are 15 residues in the CDR3. Germline assignment: CDR1 SGHVS and CDR2 FNYEAQ. J lost 0 bases, V lost 5 bases, and 3 bases had no gene match. CDR3 nucleotide sequence: TGTGCCAGCAGCACGAGCGGGAGCTCCTACAATGAGCAGTTCTTC. It encodes CASSTSGSSYNEQFF.

CDR3 loop: CASSDWQGGNQPQHF. CDR3 DNA: TGTGCCAGCAGTGATTGGCAGGGCGGCAATCAGCCCCAGCATTTT. The chain joins TRBV6-1 to TRBJ1-5, with D maybe TRBD1 (5 bases). Trimming pared 3 bases from V and 2 bases from J, leaving 11 bases between. The germline V gene has CDR1 MNHNS and CDR2 SASEGT. The CDR3 totals 15 residues.

The chain combines TRBV9 with TRBJ2-1; D may be TRBD2 (6 bases). The V gene lost 4 bases and the J gene lost 12 bases, with 20 bases spanning the gap. The CDR3 length is 14 residues. Germline-derived CDR1 and CDR2 are SGDLS and YYNGEE. CDR3 in amino acids: CASSPGTPFGGQFF. The CDR3 DNA is TGTGCCAGCAGCCCCGGGACTCCCTTTGGGGGGCAGTTCTTC. The full variable domain, in which reference TRBV9 and TRBJ2-1 provide the parts outside the CDR3, is DSGVTQTPKHLITATGQRVTLRCSPRSGDLSVYWYQQSLDQGLQFLIQYYNGEERAKGNILERFSAQQFPDLHSELNLSSLELGDSALYFCASSPGTPFGGQFFGPGTRLTVL.

This rearrangement joins TRBV25-1 to TRBJ2-7, with a possible D match to TRBD1 (6 bases). V lost 6 bases and J lost 6, with 21 bases in between. CDR3 size: 15 residues. Germline V gives CDR1 MGHDK, CDR2 SYGVNS. The CDR3 protein is CASRDTGRPFGEQYF. CDR3 in DNA: TGTGCCAGCAGGGACACAGGGCGTCCTTTTGGCGAGCAGTACTTC.